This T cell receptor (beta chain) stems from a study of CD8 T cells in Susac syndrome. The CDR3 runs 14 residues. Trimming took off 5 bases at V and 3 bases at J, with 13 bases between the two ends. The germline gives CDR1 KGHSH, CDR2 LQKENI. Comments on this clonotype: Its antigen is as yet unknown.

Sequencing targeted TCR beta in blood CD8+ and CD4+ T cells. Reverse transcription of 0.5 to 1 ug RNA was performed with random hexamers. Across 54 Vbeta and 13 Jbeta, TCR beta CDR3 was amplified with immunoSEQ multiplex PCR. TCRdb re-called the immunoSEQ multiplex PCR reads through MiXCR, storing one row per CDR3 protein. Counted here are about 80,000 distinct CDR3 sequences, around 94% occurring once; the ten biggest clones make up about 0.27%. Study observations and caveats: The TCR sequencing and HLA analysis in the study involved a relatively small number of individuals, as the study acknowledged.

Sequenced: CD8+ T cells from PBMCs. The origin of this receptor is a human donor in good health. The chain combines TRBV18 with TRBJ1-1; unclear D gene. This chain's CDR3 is CASSTRDRDTEAFF. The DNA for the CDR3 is TGTGCCAGCTCAACCCGGGATCGGGACACTGAAGCTTTCTTT. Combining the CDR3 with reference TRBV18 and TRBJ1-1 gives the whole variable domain NAGVMQNPRHLVRRRGQEARLRCSPMKGHSHVYWYRQLPEEGLKFMVYLQKENIIDESGMPKERFSAEFPKEGPSILRIQQVVRGDSAAYFCASSTRDRDTEAFFGQGTRLTVV.